Below, 13 T cell receptor beta chains from the same sample are listed, as sequenced in a study of T-cell memory formation after mild COVID-19. TCRdb re-called the 5' RACE reads through MiXCR, storing one row per CDR3 protein. The table lists 550,000 to 700,000 distinct CDR3 sequences, 17% of them singletons. Sequenced sample: PBMCs or a T cell subset sorted from them (not recorded which). These receptors were taken from an adult woman who had mild COVID-19 (a few samples of this study predate the infection). Cell type and time point are not known.

This clonotype was seen only a few times. The rearrangement joins TRBV12-3 or TRBV12-4 to TRBJ1-2; D is ambiguous. V gave up 5 bases and J gave up 3 bases, with 16 bases separating them. This CDR3 region has 15 residues. CDR3 nucleotide sequence: TGTGCCAGCAGTAATCGCGACACAGAAGACTATGGCTACACCTTC. It yields the protein CASSNRDTEDYGYTF.

The chain carries TRBV6-5 and TRBJ2-3; D is ambiguous. Germline V CDR1 and CDR2: MNHEY, SVGAGI. CDR3 length: 15 amino acids. V shed 0 bases and J shed 1 base, with 8 bases lying between them. CDR3 nucleotides: TGTGCCAGCAGTTACTCGATGGATCGCACAGATACGCAGTATTTT. Protein: CASSYSMDRTDTQYF.

The V gene is TRBV7-6, the J gene TRBJ1-1; D unresolved. Germline values: CDR1 SGHVS, CDR2 FNYEAQ. CDR3 size: 13 residues. Trimming shortened V by 1 base and J by 8 bases, and 11 bases separated the two germline ends. CDR3 nucleotide sequence: TGTGCCAGCAGCTTAGGACCGGTCCTAGAAGCTTTCTTT. Translation gives CASSLGPVLEAFF.

This clonotype has more than one count but fewer than ten. V usage is TRBV20-1 and J usage is TRBJ2-7; D remains unclear. V lost 5 bases to trimming and J lost 2 bases, with 16 bases between them. The CDR3 is 14 residues long. Germline V gene sequence: CDR1 DFQATT, CDR2 SNEGSKA (reference sequence). CDR3 sequence (DNA): TGCAGTGCTCTCCCCCTTCGAGGAGCCTACGAGCAGTACTTC. Translated, it gives CSALPLRGAYEQYF.

V gene TRBV5-4 combines with J gene TRBJ2-7, with D perhaps TRBD1 (6 bases). Germline V gives CDR1 SGHNT, CDR2 YYREEE (reference sequence). Trimming left V 4 bases short and J 1 base short, with 12 bases between. The CDR3 length is 14 residues. The CDR3 loop is CASSPDSDSYEQYF. CDR3 in DNA: TGTGCCAGCAGCCCGGACAGTGATTCCTACGAGCAGTACTTC.

J is TRBJ2-2 and V is TRBV19; D ambiguous. The germline gives CDR1 LNHDA, CDR2 SQIVND (reference sequence). The length of the CDR3 is 15 residues. V was clipped by 3 bases and J by 0 bases, with 8 bases between them. The CDR3 here is CASSIAGTNTGELFF. For the CDR3, the DNA is TGTGCCAGTAGTATTGCTGGAACGAACACCGGGGAGCTGTTTTTT.

The chain carries TRBV20-1 and TRBJ2-7; D might be TRBD1 (5 bases). The V gene's germline CDR1 is DFQATT and CDR2 SNEGSKA (reference sequence). V was cut by 5 bases and J by 7 bases, with 12 bases left in between. The CDR3 has 11 amino acids. This CDR3 is CSALGLGEQYF. The CDR3 DNA is TGCAGTGCTTTGGGGCTGGGAGAGCAGTACTTC.

This clonotype appeared a single time. J is TRBJ1-6 and V is TRBV20-1, with 7 bases fitting TRBD1. With 6 bases clipped from V and 9 bases from J, the junction kept 11 bases outside the gene matches. The CDR3 runs to 14 residues. CDR1 DFQATT and CDR2 SNEGSKA come from the germline V gene (reference sequence). This CDR3 reads CSAILQGQISPLHF. The CDR3 DNA reads TGCAGTGCCATCCTACAGGGACAGATTTCACCCCTCCACTTT.

A few counts support this clonotype. The chain uses TRBV7-6 and TRBJ2-1, with TRBD1 identical over 8 bases. Trimming removed 4 bases from V and 4 bases from J; junction bases left unmatched: 9. This CDR3 comprises 16 residues. CDR1 and CDR2 (germline): SGHVS, FNYEAQ. The CDR3 DNA is TGTGCCAGCAGCTCCCAGGCCGGGACAGGTTACAATGAGCAGTTCTTC. Amino acids: CASSSQAGTGYNEQFF.

The chain is built from TRBV2 and TRBJ2-3; 8 bases match TRBD2. The CDR3 is 15 amino acids. The J segment lost 3 bases and the V segment lost 7 bases, leaving 9 bases of the junction unmatched. Germline CDR1 is SNHLY and CDR2 is FYNNEI. CDR3 sequence: CASNPGGWLTDTQYF. DNA of the CDR3: TGTGCCAGCAACCCGGGGGGGTGGTTGACAGATACGCAGTATTTT.

The rearrangement links TRBV18 to TRBJ1-6; no definite D call. Trimming took 2 bases from V and 6 from J, leaving 17 bases between them. Germline CDR1 KGHSH, CDR2 LQKENI. The CDR3 has 17 residues. The CDR3 is CASSPDVGWVGNSPLHF. The CDR3 DNA sequence: TGTGCCAGCTCACCAGATGTCGGTTGGGTCGGTAATTCACCCCTCCACTTT.

The chain combines TRBV28 with TRBJ1-1; TRBD1 might be the D (6 bases). Trimming took off 3 bases at V and 1 base at J, with 15 bases between the two ends. Germline V gives CDR1 MDHEN, CDR2 SYDVKM. The CDR3 covers 16 residues. CDR3 loop: CASSLGLDRPNTEAFF. DNA of the CDR3: TGTGCCAGCAGTTTGGGCCTTGACAGGCCGAACACTGAAGCTTTCTTT. The variable domain in full, with the rest retrieved from reference TRBV28 and TRBJ1-1, is DVKVTQSSRYLVKRTGEKVFLECVQDMDHENMFWYRQDPGLGLRLIYFSYDVKMKEKGDIPEGYSVSREKKERFSLILESASTNQTSMYLCASSLGLDRPNTEAFFGQGTRLTVV.

This clonotype was detected only a few times. This sequence joins TRBV12-3 or TRBV12-4 and TRBJ1-4, with D uncertain. V lost 6 bases to trimming and J lost 3 bases, with 8 bases between them. The CDR3 sequence is 13 residues long. The CDR3 sequence is CASRPWSNEKLFF. The CDR3 DNA is TGTGCCAGCAGGCCCTGGTCTAATGAAAAACTGTTTTTT.